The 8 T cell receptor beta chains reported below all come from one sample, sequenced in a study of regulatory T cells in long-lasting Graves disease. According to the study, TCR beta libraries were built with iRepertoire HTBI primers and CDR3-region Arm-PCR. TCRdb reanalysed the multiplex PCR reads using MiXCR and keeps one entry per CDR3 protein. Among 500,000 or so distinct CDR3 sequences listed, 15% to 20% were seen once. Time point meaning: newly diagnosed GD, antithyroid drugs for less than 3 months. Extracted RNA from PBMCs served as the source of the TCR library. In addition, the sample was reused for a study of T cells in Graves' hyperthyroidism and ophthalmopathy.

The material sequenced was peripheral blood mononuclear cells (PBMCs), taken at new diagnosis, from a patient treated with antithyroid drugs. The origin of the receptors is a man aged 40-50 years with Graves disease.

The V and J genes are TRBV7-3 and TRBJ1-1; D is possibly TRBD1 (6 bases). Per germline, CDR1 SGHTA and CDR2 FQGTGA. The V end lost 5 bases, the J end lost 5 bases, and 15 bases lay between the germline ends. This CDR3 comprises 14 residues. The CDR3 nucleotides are TGTGCCAGCAGCCCGAGGGGGGGGCTTACTGAAGCTTTCTTT. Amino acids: CASSPRGGLTEAFF.

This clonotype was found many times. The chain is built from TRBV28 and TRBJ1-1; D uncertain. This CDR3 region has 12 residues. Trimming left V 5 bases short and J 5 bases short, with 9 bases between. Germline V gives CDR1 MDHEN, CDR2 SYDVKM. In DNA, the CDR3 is TGTGCCAGCAGTCCCCCGGCAACTGAAGCTTTCTTT. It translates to CASSPPATEAFF.

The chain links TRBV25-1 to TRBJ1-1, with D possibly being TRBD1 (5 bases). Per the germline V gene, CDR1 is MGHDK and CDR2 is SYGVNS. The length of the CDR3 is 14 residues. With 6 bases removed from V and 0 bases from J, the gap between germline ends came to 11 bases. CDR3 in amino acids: CASRHSRVNTEAFF. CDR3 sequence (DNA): TGTGCCAGCAGACACTCCAGGGTGAACACTGAAGCTTTCTTT.

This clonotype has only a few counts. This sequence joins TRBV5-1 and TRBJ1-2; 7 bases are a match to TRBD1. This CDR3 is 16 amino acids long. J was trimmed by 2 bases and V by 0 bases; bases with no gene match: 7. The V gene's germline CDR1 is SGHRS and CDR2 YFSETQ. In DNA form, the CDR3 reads TGCGCCAGCAGCTTGGACTTCAGGGGACAGAACTATGGCTACACCTTC. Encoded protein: CASSLDFRGQNYGYTF.

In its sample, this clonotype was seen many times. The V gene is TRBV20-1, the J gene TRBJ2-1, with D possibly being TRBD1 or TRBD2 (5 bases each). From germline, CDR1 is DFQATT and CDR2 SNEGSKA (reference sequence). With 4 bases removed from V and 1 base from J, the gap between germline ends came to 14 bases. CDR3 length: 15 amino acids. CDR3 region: CSATQGAASYNEQFF. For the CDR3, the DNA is TGCAGTGCTACCCAGGGAGCGGCTTCCTACAATGAGCAGTTCTTC.

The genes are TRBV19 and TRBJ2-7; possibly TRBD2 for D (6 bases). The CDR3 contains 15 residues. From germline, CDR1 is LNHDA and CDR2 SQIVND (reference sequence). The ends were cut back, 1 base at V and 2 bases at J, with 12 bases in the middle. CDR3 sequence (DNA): TGTGCCAGTAGTATAGCACCGGGAGCCCCCTACGAGCAGTACTTC. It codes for CASSIAPGAPYEQYF. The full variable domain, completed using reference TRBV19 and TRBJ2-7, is DGGITQSPKYLFRKEGQNVTLSCEQNLNHDAMYWYRQDPGQGLRLIYYSQIVNDFQKGDIAEGYSVSREKKESFPLTVTSAQKNPTAFYLCASSIAPGAPYEQYFGPGTRLTVT.

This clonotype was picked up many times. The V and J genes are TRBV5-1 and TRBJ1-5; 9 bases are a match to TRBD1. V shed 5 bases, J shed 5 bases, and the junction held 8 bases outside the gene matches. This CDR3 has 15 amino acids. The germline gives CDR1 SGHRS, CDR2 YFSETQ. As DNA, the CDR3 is TGCGCCAGCAGAATTCGGACAGGGGCGGATCAGCCCCAGCATTTT. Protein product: CASRIRTGADQPQHF. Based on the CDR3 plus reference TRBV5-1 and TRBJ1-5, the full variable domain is KAGVTQTPRYLIKTRGQQVTLSCSPISGHRSVSWYQQTPGQGLQFLFEYFSETQRNKGNFPGRFSGRQFSNSRSEMNVSTLELGDSALYLCASRIRTGADQPQHFGDGTRLSIL.

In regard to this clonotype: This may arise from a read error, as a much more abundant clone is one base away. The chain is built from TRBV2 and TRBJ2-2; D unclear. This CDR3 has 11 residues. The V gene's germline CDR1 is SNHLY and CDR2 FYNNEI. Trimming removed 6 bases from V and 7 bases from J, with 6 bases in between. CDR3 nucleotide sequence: TGTGCCAGCAGCCCCGACGGGGAGCTGTTTTTT. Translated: CASSPDGELFF.